The present T cell receptor (beta chain) was sequenced within a study of blood T cell repertoires in COVID-19. Background on the study: Both acute and convalescent COVID-19 samples were obtained from the United States, Italy and Spain. Sources were T cells, B-cell-depleted T cells, or PBMCs; the material itself was cDNA or gDNA.

Produced via immunoSEQ multiplex PCR; TCRdb's table is partial and in-frame only. Of around 240,000 clones in the sample, approximately 82% are singletons; the top ten hold 1.5% to 2%. The CDR3 loop spans 17 amino acids. The trim removed 1 base at V and 8 bases at J, leaving 10 bases unmatched. Per the germline V gene, CDR1 is LGHNA and CDR2 is YSLEER. This sequence originates from a woman at least 80 years old with acute or convalescent COVID-19. The material sequenced was peripheral blood. V is TRBV4-3 and J is TRBJ1-4; 10 bases align to TRBD1. In DNA form, the CDR3 reads TGCGCCAGCAGCCAAGTTCCCCCGGGACAGGGGAGGGAAAAACTGTTTTTT. Translation gives CASSQVPPGQGREKLFF.